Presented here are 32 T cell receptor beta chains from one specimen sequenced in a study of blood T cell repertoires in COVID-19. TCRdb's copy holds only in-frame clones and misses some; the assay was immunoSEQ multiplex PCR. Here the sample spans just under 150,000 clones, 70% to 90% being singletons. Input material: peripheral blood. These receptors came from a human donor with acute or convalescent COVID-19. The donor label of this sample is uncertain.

The CDR3 DNA is TGCGCCAGCAGCTTGGTCCCGGCGAGCGTTGGAAACACCATATATTTT. Its protein is CASSLVPASVGNTIYF. The V call is TRBV5-1, the J call TRBJ1-3; no reliable D call. V lost 0 bases and J 3 bases, leaving 13 bases between the germline ends. Germline CDR1 and CDR2: SGHRS and YFSETQ. The CDR3 is 16 amino acids.

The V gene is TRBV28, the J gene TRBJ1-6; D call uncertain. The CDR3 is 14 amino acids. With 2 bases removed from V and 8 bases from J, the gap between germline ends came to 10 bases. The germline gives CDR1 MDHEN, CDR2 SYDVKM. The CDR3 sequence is CASSLRQDDSPLHF. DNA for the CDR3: TGTGCCAGCAGTTTAAGGCAGGATGATTCACCCCTCCACTTT.

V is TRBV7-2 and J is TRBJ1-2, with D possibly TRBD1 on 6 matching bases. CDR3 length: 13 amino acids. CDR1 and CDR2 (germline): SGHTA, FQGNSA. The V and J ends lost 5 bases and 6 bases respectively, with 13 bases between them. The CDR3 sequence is CASSRNRQDGYTF. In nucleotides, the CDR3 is TGTGCCAGCAGCCGAAATAGACAGGATGGCTACACCTTC. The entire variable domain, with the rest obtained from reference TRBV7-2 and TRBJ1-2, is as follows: GAGVSQSPSNKVTEKGKDVELRCDPISGHTALYWYRQSLGQGLEFLIYFQGNSAPDKSGLPSDRFSAERTGGSVSTLTIQRTQQEDSAVYLCASSRNRQDGYTFGSGTRLTVV.

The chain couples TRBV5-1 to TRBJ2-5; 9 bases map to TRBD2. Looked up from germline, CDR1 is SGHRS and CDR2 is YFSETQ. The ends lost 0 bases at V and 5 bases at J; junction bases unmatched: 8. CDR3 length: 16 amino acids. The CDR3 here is CASSLVASGTRETQYF. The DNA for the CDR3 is TGCGCCAGCAGCTTGGTGGCTAGCGGGACGAGGGAGACCCAGTACTTC. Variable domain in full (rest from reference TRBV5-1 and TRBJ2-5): KAGVTQTPRYLIKTRGQQVTLSCSPISGHRSVSWYQQTPGQGLQFLFEYFSETQRNKGNFPGRFSGRQFSNSRSEMNVSTLELGDSALYLCASSLVASGTRETQYFGPGTRLLVL.

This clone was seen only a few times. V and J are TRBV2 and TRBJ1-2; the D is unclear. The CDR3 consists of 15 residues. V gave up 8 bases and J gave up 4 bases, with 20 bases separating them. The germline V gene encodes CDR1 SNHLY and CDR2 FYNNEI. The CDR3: CASGLPNGVPYGYTF. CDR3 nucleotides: TGTGCCAGCGGACTCCCTAACGGTGTACCCTATGGCTACACCTTC.

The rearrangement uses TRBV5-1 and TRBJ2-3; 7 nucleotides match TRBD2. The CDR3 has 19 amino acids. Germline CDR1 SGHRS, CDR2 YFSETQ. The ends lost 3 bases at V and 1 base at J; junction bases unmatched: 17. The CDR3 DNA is TGCGCCAGCAGCTCGGAGTATGCCCCCGGGAGGATCGGCACAGATACGCAGTATTTT. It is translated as CASSSEYAPGRIGTDTQYF.

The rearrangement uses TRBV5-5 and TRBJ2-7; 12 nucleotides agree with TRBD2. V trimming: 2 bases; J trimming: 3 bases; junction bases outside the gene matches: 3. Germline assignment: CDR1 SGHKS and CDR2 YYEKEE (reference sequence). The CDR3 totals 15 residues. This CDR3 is CASSFGLAGSYEQYV. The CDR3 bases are TGTGCCAGCAGCTTCGGACTAGCGGGGAGCTACGAGCAGTACGTC.

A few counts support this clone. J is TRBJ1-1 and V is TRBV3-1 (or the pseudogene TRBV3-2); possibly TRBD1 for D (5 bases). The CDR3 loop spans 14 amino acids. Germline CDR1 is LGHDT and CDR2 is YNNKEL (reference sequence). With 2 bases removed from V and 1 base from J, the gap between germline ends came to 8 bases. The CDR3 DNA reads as TGTGCCAGCAGCCAAATGGGGGGGAACACTGAAGCTTTCTTT. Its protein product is CASSQMGGNTEAFF.

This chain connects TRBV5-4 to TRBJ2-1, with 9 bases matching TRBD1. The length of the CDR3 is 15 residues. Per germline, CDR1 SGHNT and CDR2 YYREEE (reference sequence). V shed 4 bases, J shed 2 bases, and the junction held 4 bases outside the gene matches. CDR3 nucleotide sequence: TGTGCCAGCAGCCCCGGGGACAGGGCCTACAATGAGCAGTTCTTC. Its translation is CASSPGDRAYNEQFF. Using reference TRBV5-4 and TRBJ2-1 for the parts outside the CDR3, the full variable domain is ETGVTQSPTHLIKTRGQQVTLRCSSQSGHNTVSWYQQALGQGPQFIFQYYREEENGRGNFPPRFSGLQFPNYSSELNVNALELDDSALYLCASSPGDRAYNEQFFGPGTRLTVL.

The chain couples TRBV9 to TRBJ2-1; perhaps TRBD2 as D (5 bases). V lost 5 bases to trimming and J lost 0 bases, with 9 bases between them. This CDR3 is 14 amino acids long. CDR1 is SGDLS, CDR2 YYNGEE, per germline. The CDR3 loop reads CASSGLSSYNEQFF. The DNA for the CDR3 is TGTGCCAGCAGTGGACTCAGCTCCTACAATGAGCAGTTCTTC.

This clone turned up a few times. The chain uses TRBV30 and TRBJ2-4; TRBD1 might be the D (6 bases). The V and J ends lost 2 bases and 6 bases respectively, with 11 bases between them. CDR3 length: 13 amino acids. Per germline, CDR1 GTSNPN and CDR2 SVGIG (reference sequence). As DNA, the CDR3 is TGTGCCTGGAGTTTGGGCAGGGGAAACATTCAGTACTTC. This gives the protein CAWSLGRGNIQYF. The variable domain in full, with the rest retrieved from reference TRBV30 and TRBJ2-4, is SQTIHQWPATLVQPVGSPLSLECTVEGTSNPNLYWYRQAAGRGLQLLFYSVGIGQISSEVPQNLSASRPQDRQFILSSKKLLLSDSGFYLCAWSLGRGNIQYFGAGTRLSVL.

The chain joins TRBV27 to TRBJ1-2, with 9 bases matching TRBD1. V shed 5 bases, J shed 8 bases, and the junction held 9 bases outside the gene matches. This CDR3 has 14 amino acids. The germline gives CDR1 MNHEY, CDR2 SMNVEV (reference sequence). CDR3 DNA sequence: TGTGCCAGCAGTACGTGGACAGGGGCGCGAGGCTACACCTTC. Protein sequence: CASSTWTGARGYTF.

DNA for the CDR3: TGTGCCAGCAGCGTAGACCCCGATGTAGCCCCGTATTTT. It specifies CASSVDPDVAPYF. J is TRBJ2-3 and V is TRBV9; unclear D gene. Trimming took off 0 bases at V and 14 bases at J, with 16 bases between the two ends. This CDR3 contains 13 residues. Germline V gene data show CDR1 as SGDLS and CDR2 as YYNGEE.

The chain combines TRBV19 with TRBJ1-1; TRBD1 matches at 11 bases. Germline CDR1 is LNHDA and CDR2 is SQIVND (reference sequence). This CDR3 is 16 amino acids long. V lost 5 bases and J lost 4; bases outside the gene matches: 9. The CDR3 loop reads CASSWVVGTGGTEAFF. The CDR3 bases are TGTGCCAGTAGTTGGGTAGTAGGGACAGGGGGCACTGAAGCTTTCTTT.

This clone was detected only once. CDR3 sequence: CASSPPGQETQYF. Written as DNA, the CDR3 is TGTGCCAGCAGCCCCCCGGGCCAAGAGACCCAGTACTTC. The rearrangement links TRBV3-1 (or the pseudogene TRBV3-2) to TRBJ2-5, with no clear D. Germline CDR1 LGHDT, CDR2 YNNKEL (reference sequence). Between the trimmed V and J ends, which lost 4 bases and 1 base, there was a span of 7 bases. This CDR3 spans 13 amino acids.

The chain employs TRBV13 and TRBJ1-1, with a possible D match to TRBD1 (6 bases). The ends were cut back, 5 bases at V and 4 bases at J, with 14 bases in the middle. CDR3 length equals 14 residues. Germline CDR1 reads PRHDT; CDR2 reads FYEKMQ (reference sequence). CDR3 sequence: CASSRGAGTTEAFF. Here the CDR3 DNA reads TGTGCCAGCAGCCGGGGGGCCGGAACCACTGAAGCTTTCTTT. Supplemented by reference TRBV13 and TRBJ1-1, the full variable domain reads AAGVIQSPRHLIKEKRETATLKCYPIPRHDTVYWYQQGPGQDPQFLISFYEKMQSDKGSIPDRFSAQQFSDYHSELNMSSLELGDSALYFCASSRGAGTTEAFFGQGTRLTVV.

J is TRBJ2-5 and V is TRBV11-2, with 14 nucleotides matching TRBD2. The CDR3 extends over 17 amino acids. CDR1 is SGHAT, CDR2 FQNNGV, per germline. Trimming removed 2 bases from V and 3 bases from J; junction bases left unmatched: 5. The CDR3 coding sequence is TGTGCCAGCAGCTTATCAGGGACTAGCGGGAGTAAAGAGACCCAGTACTTC. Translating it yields CASSLSGTSGSKETQYF.

CDR3 region: CASSVFPESEQYV. The CDR3 DNA is TGTGCCAGCAGCGTATTTCCCGAGTCCGAGCAGTACGTC. The rearrangement links TRBV9 to TRBJ2-7, with no clear D. CDR1 and CDR2 (germline): SGDLS, YYNGEE. This CDR3 has 13 residues. Between the trimmed V and J ends, which lost 1 base and 6 bases, there was a span of 11 bases.

CDR3 residues: CASSIDSSLTDTQYF. DNA of the CDR3: TGTGCCAGTAGTATTGATTCTAGCTTGACAGATACGCAGTATTTT. The chain combines TRBV19 with TRBJ2-3; possibly TRBD2 for D (5 bases). CDR1 is LNHDA and CDR2 is SQIVND in the germline V gene (reference sequence). This CDR3 is built from 15 residues. V lost 3 bases and J 3 bases, leaving 13 bases between the germline ends.

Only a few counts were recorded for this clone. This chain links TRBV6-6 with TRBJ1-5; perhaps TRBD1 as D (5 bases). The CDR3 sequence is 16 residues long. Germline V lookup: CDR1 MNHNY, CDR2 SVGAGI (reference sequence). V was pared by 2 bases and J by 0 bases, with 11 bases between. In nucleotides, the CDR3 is TGTGCCAGCAGTTACGGGGCCAGTTATAGCAATCAGCCCCAGCATTTT. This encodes CASSYGASYSNQPQHF.

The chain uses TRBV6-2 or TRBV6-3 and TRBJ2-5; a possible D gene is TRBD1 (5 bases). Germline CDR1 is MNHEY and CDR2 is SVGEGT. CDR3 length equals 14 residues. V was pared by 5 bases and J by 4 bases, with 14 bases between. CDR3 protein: CASSKQEIRETQYF. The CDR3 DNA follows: TGTGCCAGCAGTAAACAGGAAATCCGAGAGACCCAGTACTTC.

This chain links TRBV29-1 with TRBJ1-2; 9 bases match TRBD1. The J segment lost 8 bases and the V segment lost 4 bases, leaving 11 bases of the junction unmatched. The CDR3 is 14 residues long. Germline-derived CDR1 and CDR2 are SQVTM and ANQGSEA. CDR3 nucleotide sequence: TGCAGCGTTGTTTCGTCGGACAGGGGCAAGGGCTACACCTTC. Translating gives CSVVSSDRGKGYTF.

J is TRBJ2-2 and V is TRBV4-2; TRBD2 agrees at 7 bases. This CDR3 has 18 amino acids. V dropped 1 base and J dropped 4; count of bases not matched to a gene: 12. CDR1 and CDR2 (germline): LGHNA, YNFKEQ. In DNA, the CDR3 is TGTGCCAGCAGCCAAGGCCACGAGGTAGCGGGTACCACCGGGGAGCTGTTTTTT. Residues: CASSQGHEVAGTTGELFF.

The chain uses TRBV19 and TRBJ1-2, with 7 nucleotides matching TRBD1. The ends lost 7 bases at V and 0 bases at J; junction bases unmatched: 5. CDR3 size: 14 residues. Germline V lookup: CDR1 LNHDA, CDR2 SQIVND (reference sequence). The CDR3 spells CASTPGQTNYGYTF. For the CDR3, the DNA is TGTGCCAGTACCCCGGGACAGACTAACTATGGCTACACCTTC.

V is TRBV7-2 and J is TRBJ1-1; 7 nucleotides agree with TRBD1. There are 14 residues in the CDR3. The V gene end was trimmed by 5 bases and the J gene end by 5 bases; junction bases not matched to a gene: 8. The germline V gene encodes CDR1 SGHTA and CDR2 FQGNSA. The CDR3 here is CASSPDRAWTEAFF. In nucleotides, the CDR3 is TGTGCCAGCAGCCCAGACAGGGCGTGGACTGAAGCTTTCTTT.

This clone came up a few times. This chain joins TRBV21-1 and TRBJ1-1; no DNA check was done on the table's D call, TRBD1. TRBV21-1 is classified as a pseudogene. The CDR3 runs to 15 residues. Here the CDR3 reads CASSSPDRFNTEAFF. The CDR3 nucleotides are TGTGCCAGCAGCTCCCCCGACAGATTTAACACTGAAGCTTTCTTT.

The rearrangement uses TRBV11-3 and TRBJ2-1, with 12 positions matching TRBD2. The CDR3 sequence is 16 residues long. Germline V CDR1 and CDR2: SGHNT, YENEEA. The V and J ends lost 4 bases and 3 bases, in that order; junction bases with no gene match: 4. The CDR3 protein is CASSYSSGGGYNEQFF. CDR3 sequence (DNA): TGTGCCAGCAGCTACTCTAGCGGGGGGGGCTACAATGAGCAGTTCTTC.

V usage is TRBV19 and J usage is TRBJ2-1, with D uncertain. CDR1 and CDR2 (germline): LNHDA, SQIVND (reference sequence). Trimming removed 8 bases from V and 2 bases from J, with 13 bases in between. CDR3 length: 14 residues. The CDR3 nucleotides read TGTGCCAGTGCGGTGCAGTTCACCTACAATGAGCAGTTCTTC. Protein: CASAVQFTYNEQFF.

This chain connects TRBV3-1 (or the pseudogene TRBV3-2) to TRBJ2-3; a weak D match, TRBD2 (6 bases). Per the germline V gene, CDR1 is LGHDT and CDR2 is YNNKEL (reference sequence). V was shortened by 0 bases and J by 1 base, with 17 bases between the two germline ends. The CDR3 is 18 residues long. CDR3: CASSQDPGGVVGTDTQYF. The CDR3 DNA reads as TGTGCCAGCAGCCAAGATCCAGGAGGGGTGGTTGGCACAGATACGCAGTATTTT.

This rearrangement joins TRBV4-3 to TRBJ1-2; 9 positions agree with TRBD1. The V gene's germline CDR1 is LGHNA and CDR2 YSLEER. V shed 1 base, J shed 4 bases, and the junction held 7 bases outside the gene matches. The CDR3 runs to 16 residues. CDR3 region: CASSQGDREGGYGYTF. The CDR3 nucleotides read TGCGCCAGCAGCCAAGGGGACAGGGAAGGTGGCTATGGCTACACCTTC.

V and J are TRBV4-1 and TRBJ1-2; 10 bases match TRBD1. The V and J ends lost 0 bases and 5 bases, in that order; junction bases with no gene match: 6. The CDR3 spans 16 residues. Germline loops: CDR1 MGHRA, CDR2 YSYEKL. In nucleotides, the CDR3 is TGCGCCAGCAGCCAAGAAGGGACAGGGGCGTCGTATGGCTACACCTTC. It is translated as CASSQEGTGASYGYTF.

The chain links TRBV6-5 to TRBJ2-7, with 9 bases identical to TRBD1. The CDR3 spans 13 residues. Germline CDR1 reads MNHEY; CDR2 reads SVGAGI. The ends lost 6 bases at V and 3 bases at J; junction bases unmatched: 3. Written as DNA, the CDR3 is TGTGCCAGCAGGGGGACAGGGCACTACGAGCAGTACGTC. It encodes CASRGTGHYEQYV.